Sequencing of this T cell receptor (beta chain) was carried out in a study of cytomegalovirus exposure and HLA in healthy donors. Whole-study findings and limits: Trimming of TCR beta V- and J-genes showed a link, identified in a later analysis, to a missense DCLRE1C variant. TCR beta sequences reportedly predicted most subjects' HLA-A and HLA-B alleles accurately. HLA alleles were associated with some 16,000 TCR beta sequences in a later analysis at 0.05 false discovery rate.

Likely unrecorded immune exposures existed in these nominally healthy donors. On this clone itself: Antigen: not known.

Use of 60 Vbeta and 13 Jbeta primers characterized the PCR. Repertoires were generated with immunoSEQ multiplex PCR, while TCRdb's copy carries only in-frame clones and drops some. Here the sample spans roughly 150,000 clones, roughly 80% being singletons. The junction had 5 bases not matched to a gene; V was cut back by 0 bases and J by 7 bases. Germline CDR1 is MNHEY and CDR2 is SVGAGI. The CDR3 spans 15 residues. This receptor was taken from a man between 45 and 60 years old in good health and CMV-seropositive. Sequenced input: PBMCs. V usage is TRBV6-5 and J usage is TRBJ2-3; the match to TRBD2 covers 9 bases. The CDR3 here is CASSYSLAGSNTQYF. The CDR3 bases are TGTGCCAGCAGTTACTCGCTAGCGGGGTCAAATACGCAGTATTTT.